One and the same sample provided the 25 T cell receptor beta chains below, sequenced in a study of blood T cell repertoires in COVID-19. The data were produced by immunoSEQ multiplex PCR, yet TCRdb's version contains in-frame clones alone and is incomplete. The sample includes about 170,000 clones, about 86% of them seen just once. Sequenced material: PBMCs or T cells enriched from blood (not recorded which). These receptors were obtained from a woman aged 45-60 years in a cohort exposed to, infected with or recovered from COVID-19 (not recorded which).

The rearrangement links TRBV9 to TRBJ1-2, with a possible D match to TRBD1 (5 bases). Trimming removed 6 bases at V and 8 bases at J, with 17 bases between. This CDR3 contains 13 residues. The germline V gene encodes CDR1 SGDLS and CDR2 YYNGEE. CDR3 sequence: CASTTFGAGGYTF. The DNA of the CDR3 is TGTGCCAGCACCACCTTCGGGGCGGGGGGCTACACCTTC.

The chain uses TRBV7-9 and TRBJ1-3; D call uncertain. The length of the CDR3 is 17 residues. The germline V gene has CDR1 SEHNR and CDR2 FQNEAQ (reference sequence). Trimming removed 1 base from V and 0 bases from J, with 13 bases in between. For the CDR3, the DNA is TGTGCCAGCAGCTTAGTTGTGAGGGTTAGCTCTGGAAACACCATATATTTT. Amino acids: CASSLVVRVSSGNTIYF.

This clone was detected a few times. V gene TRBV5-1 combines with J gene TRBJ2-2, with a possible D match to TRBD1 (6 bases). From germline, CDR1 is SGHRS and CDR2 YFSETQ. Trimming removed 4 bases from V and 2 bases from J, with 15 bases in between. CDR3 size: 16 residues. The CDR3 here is CASSLTGTYNTGELFF. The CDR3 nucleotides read TGCGCCAGCAGCCTGACCGGGACATACAACACCGGGGAGCTGTTTTTT.

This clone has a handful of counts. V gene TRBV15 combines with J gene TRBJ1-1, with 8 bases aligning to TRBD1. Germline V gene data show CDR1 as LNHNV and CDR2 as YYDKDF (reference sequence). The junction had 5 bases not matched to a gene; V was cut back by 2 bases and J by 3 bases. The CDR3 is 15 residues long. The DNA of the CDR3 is TGTGCCACCAGCAGACGGCAGGGGGCGGACACTGAAGCTTTCTTT. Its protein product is CATSRRQGADTEAFF.

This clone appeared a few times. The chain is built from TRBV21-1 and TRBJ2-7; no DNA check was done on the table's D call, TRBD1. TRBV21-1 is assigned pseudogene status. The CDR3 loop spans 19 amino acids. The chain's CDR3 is CASSVGGDRGAIGSYEQYF. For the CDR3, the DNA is TGTGCCAGCAGCGTTGGGGGAGACAGGGGGGCGATTGGCTCCTACGAGCAGTACTTC.

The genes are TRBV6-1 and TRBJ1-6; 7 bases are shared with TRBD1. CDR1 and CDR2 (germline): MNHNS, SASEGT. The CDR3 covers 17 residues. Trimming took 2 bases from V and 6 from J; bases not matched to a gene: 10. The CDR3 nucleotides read TGTGCCAGCAGTGAACGGTTTGGGGGACAGCGTAATTCACCCCTCCACTTT. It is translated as CASSERFGGQRNSPLHF.

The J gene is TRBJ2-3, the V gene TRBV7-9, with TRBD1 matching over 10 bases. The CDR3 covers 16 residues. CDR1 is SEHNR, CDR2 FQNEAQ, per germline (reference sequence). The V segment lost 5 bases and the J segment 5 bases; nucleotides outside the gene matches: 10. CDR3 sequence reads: CASSGRDRGSLDTQYF. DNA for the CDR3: TGTGCCAGCAGCGGCCGGGACAGGGGATCGTTAGATACGCAGTATTTT.

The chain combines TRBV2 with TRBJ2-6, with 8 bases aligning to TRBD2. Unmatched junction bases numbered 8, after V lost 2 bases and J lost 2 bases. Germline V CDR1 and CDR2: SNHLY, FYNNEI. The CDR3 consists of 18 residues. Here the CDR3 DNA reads TGTGCCAGCAGTGAACGGGCTAGCGGGTTTACTGGGGCCAACGTCCTGACTTTC. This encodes CASSERASGFTGANVLTF. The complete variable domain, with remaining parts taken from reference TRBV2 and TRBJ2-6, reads EPEVTQTPSHQVTQMGQEVILRCVPISNHLYFYWYRQILGQKVEFLVSFYNNEISEKSEIFDDQFSVERPDGSNFTLKIRSTKLEDSAMYFCASSERASGFTGANVLTFGAGSRLTVL.

The CDR3 spells CASSKGSSPKLYF. The CDR3 bases are TGTGCCAGCAGCAAAGGGTCCTCCCCGAAGCTGTATTTT. The V and J genes are TRBV21-1 and TRBJ2-3; the table's D gene call, TRBD2, was not cross checked with the DNA. TRBV21-1 is a listed pseudogene. This CDR3 has 13 amino acids.

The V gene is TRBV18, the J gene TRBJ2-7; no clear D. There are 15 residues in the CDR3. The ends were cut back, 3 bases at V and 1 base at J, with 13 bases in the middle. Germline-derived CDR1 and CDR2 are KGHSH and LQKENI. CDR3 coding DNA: TGTGCCAGCTCACCCGAAACGAGGAGTTCCTACGAGCAGTACTTC. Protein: CASSPETRSSYEQYF.

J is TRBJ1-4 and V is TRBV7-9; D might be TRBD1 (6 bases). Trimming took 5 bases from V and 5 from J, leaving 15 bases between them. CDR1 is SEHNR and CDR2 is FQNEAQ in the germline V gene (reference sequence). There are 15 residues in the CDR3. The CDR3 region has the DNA TGTGCCAGCAGCCCCCCCGGGGGGGCGAATGAAAAACTGTTTTTT. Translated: CASSPPGGANEKLFF.

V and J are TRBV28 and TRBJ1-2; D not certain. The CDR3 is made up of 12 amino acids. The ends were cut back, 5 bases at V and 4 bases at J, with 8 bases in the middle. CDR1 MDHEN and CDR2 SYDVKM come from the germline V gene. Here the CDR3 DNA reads TGTGCCAGCAGTCCGAACTTCTATGGCTACACCTTC. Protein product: CASSPNFYGYTF.

CDR3 nucleotide sequence: TGTGCCAGCAGACAAACAGGGTCGGACACTGAAGCTTTCTTT. It yields the protein CASRQTGSDTEAFF. The rearrangement links TRBV25-1 to TRBJ1-1; maybe TRBD1 (6 bases). The CDR3 runs 14 residues. Trimming took 6 bases from V and 3 from J, leaving 14 bases between them. Germline CDR1 is MGHDK and CDR2 is SYGVNS.

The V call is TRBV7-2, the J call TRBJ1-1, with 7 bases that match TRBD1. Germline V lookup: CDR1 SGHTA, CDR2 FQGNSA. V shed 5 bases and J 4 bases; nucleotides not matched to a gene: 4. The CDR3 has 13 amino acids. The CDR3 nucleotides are TGTGCCAGCAGCCGACAGGGTAGCACTGAAGCTTTCTTT. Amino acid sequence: CASSRQGSTEAFF.

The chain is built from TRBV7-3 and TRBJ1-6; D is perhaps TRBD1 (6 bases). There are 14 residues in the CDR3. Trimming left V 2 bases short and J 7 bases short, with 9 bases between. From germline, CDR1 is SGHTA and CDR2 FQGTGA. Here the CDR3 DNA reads TGTGCCAGCAGCTTACAGGGACAAAATTCACCCCTCCACTTT. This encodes CASSLQGQNSPLHF.

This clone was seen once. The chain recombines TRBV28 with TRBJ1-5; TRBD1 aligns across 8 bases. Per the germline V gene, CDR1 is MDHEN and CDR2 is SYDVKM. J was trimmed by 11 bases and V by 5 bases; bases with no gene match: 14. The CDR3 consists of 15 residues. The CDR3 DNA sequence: TGTGCCAGCAGTACCTCCGGGACAGGTTTTTTGGCCCAGCATTTT. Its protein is CASSTSGTGFLAQHF.

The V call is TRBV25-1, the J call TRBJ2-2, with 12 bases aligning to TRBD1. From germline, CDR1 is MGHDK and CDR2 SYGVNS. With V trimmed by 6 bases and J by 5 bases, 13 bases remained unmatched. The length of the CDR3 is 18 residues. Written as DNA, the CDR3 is TGTGCCAGCAGCCTGGCCGGGACAGGGGGCATGATAACCGGGGAGCTGTTTTTT. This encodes CASSLAGTGGMITGELFF.

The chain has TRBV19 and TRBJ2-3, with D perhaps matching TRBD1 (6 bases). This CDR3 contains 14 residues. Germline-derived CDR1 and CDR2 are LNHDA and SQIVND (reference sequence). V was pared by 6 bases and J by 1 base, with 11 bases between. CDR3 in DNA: TGTGCCAGTAGGGGGGACATCGGCACAGATACGCAGTATTTT. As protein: CASRGDIGTDTQYF.

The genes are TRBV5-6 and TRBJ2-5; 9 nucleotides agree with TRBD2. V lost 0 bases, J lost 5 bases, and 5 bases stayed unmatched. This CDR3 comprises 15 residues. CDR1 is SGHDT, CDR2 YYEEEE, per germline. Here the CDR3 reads CASSLVGSGGETQYF. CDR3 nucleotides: TGTGCCAGCAGCTTGGTTGGTAGCGGGGGTGAGACCCAGTACTTC.

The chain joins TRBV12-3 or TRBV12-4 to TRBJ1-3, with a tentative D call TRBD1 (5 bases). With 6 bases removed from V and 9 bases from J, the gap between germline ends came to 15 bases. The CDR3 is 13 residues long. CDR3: CASSPNDRTTIYF. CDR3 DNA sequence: TGTGCCAGCAGCCCGAACGACAGAACCACCATATATTTT.

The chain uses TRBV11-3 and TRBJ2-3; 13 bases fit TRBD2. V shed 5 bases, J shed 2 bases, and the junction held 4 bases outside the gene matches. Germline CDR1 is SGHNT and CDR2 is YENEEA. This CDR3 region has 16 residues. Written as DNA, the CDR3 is TGTGCCAGCAGCCGCGGACTAGCGGGAGCCACAGATACGCAGTATTTT. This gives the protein CASSRGLAGATDTQYF.

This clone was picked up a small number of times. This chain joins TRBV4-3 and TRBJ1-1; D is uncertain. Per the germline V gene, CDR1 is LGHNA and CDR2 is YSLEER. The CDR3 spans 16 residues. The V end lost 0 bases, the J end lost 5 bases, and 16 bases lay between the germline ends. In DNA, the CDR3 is TGCGCCAGCAGCCAAGATCGTGCGGGATCCGGGACTGAAGCTTTCTTT. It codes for CASSQDRAGSGTEAFF.

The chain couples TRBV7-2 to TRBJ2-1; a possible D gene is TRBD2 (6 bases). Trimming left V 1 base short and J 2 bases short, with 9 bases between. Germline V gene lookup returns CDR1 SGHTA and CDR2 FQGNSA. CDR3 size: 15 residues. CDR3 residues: CASSLVGGPYNEQFF. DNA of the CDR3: TGTGCCAGCAGCTTAGTGGGGGGTCCCTACAATGAGCAGTTCTTC.

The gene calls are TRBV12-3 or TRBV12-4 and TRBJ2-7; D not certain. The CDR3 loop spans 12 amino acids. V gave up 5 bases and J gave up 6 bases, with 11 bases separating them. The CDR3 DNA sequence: TGTGCCAGCAGTCCCCGGTATTCCGAGCAGTACTTC. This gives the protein CASSPRYSEQYF.

This chain's CDR3 is CASSQENGLAGKSNEQFF. The CDR3 DNA follows: TGCGCCAGCAGCCAGGAAAATGGACTAGCGGGAAAGTCCAATGAGCAGTTCTTC. V usage is TRBV4-1 and J usage is TRBJ2-1; 12 bases match TRBD2. CDR1 and CDR2 (germline): MGHRA, YSYEKL. The CDR3 is made up of 18 amino acids. The trim removed 3 bases at V and 6 bases at J, leaving 12 bases unmatched.